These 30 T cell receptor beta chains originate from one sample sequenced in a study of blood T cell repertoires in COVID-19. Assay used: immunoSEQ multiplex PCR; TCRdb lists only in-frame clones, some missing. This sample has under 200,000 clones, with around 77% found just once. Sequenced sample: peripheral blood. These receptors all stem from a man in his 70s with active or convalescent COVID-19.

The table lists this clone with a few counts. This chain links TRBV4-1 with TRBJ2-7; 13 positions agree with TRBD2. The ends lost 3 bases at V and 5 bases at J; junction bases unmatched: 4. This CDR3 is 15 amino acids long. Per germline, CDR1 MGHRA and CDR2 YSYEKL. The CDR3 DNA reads TGCGCCAGCAGCCATCGGACTAGCGGGAGAAACGAGCAGTACTTC. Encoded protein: CASSHRTSGRNEQYF.

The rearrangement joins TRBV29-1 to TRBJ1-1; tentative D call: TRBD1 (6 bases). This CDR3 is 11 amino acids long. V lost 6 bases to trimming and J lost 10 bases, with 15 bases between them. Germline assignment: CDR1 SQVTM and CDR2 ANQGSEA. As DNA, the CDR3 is TGCAGCGTGTGGATACAGGGAACAGCTTTCTTT. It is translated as CSVWIQGTAFF.

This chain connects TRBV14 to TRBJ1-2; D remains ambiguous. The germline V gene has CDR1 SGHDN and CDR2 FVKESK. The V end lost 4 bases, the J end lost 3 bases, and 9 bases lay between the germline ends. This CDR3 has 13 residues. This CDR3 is CASSPGTHYGYTF. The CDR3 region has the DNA TGTGCCAGCAGCCCTGGCACACACTATGGCTACACCTTC. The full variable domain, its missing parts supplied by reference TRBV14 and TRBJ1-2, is EAGVTQFPSHSVIEKGQTVTLRCDPISGHDNLYWYRRVMGKEIKFLLHFVKESKQDESGMPNNRFLAERTGGTYSTLKVQPAELEDSGVYFCASSPGTHYGYTFGSGTRLTVV.

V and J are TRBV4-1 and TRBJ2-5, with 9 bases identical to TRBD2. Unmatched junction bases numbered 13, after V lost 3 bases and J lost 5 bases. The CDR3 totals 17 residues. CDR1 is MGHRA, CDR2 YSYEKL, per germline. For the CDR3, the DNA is TGCGCCAGCAGCCAGGACGAGCCGCGGGGGGGCTGGGAGACCCAGTACTTC. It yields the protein CASSQDEPRGGWETQYF.

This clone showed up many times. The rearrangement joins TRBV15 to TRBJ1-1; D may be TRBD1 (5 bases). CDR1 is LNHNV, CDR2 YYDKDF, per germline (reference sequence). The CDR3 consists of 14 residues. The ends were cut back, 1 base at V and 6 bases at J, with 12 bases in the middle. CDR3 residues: CATSRARGTAEAFF. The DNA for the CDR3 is TGTGCCACCAGCAGAGCCAGAGGGACTGCTGAAGCTTTCTTT.

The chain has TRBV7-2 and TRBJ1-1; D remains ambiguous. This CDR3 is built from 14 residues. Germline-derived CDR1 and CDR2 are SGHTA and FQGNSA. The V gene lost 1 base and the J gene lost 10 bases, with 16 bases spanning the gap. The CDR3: CASSLVEAASGAFF. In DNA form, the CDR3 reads TGTGCCAGCAGCTTAGTGGAGGCGGCCTCCGGAGCTTTCTTT.

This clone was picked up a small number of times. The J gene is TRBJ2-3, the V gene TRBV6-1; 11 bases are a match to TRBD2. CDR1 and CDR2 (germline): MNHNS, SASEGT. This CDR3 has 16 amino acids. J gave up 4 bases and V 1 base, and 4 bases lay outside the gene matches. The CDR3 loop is CASSEGTSGSPDTQYF. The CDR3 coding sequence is TGTGCCAGCAGTGAAGGAACTAGCGGGAGCCCAGATACGCAGTATTTT.

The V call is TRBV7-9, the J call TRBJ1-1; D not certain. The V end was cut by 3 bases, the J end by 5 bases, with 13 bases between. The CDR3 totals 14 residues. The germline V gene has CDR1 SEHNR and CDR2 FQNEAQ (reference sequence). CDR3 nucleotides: TGTGCCAGCAGCTTGGAAGGGAGTCGGACTGAAGCTTTCTTT. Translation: CASSLEGSRTEAFF.

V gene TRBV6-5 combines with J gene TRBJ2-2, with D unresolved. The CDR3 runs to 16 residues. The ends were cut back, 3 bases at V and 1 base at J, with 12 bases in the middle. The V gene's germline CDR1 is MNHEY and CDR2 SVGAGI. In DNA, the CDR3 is TGTGCCAGCAGTTATAATGGGCCTCTGAACACCGGGGAGCTGTTTTTT. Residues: CASSYNGPLNTGELFF.

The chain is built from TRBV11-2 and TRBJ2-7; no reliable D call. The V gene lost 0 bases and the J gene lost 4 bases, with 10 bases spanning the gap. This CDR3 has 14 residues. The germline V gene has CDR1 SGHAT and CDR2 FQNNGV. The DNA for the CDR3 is TGTGCCAGCAGCTTAGATCCTCTGCGATACGAGCAGTACTTC. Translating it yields CASSLDPLRYEQYF.

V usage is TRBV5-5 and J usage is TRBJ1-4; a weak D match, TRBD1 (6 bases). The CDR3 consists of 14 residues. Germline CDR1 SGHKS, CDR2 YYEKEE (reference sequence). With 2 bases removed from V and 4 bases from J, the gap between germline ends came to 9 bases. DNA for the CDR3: TGTGCCAGCAGCTTTAGACAGGTTAATGAAAAACTGTTTTTT. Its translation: CASSFRQVNEKLFF.

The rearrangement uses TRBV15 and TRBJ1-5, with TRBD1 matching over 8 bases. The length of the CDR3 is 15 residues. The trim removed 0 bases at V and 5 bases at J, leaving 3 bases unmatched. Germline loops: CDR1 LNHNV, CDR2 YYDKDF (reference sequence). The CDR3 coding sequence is TGTGCCACCAGCAGAGAGGACAGGGCCGATCAGCCCCAGCATTTT. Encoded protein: CATSREDRADQPQHF. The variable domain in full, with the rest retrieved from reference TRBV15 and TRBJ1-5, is DAMVIQNPRYQVTQFGKPVTLSCSQTLNHNVMYWYQQKSSQAPKLLFHYYDKDFNNEADTPDNFQSRRPNTSFCFLDIRSPGLGDTAMYLCATSREDRADQPQHFGDGTRLSIL.

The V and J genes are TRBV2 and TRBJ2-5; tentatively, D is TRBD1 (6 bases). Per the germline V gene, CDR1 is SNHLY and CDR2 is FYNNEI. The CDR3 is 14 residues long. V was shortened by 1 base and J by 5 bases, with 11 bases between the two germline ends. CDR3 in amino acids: CASSEDGQGETQYF. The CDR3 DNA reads TGTGCCAGCAGTGAAGATGGCCAGGGGGAGACCCAGTACTTC.

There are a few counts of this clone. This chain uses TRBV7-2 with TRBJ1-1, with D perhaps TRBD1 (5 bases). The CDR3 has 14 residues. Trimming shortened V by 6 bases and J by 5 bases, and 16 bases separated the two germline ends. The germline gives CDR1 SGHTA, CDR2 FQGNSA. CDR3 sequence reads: CASREGHGVTEAFF. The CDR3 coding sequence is TGTGCCAGCAGGGAAGGACATGGGGTAACTGAAGCTTTCTTT.

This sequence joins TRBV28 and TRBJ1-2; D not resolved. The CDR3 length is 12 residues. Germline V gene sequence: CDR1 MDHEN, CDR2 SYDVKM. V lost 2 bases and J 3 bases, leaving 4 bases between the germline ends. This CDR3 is CASSLPDYGYTF. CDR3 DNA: TGTGCCAGCAGTTTACCGGACTATGGCTACACCTTC.

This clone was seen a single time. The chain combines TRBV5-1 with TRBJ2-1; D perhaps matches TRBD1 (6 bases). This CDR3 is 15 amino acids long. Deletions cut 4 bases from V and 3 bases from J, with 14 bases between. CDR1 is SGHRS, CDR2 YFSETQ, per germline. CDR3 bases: TGCGCCAGCAGCCCAATGACAGGCCTCTACAATGAGCAGTTCTTC. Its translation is CASSPMTGLYNEQFF.

Here the CDR3 DNA reads TGTGCCAGCAGTTCCCGGGGGACCGCCAACTATGGCTACACCTTC. Its translation is CASSSRGTANYGYTF. This rearrangement joins TRBV27 to TRBJ1-2, with D possibly TRBD1 on 5 matching bases. There are 15 residues in the CDR3. Trimming removed 4 bases from V and 2 bases from J, with 14 bases in between. Germline lookup yields CDR1 MNHEY and CDR2 SMNVEV (reference sequence).

CDR3 sequence: CASRSEDNQPQHF. DNA of the CDR3: TGCGCCAGCAGGTCAGAAGACAATCAGCCCCAGCATTTT. V usage is TRBV5-1 and J usage is TRBJ1-5, with D uncertain. Germline loops: CDR1 SGHRS, CDR2 YFSETQ. Trimming removed 5 bases from V and 3 bases from J, with 9 bases in between. The CDR3 runs to 13 residues.

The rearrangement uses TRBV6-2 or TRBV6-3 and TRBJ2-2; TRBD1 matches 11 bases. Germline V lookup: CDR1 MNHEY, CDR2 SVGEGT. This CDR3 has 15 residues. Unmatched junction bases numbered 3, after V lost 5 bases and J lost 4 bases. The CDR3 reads CASSGQGASTGELFF. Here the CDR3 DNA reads TGTGCCAGCAGTGGACAGGGGGCGAGCACCGGGGAGCTGTTTTTT.

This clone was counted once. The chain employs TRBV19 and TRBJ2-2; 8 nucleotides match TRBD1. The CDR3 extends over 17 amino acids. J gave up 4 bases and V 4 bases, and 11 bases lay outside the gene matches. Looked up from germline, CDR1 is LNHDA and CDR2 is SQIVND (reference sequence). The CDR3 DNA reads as TGTGCCAGTAGTAATATTAATATCGACAGGGGCACCGGGGAGCTGTTTTTT. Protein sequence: CASSNINIDRGTGELFF.

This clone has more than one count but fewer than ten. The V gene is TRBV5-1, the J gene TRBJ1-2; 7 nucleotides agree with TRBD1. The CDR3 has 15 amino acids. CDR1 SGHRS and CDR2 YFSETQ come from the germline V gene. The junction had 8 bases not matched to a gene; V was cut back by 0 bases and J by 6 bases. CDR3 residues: CASSLGFLQGDGYTF. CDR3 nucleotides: TGCGCCAGCAGCTTGGGGTTTTTGCAGGGGGATGGCTACACCTTC.

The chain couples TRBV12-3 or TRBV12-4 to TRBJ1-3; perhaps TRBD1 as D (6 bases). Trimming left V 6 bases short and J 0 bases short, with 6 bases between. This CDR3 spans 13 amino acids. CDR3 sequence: CASSRGSGNTIYF. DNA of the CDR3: TGTGCCAGCAGCAGGGGCTCTGGAAACACCATATATTTT.

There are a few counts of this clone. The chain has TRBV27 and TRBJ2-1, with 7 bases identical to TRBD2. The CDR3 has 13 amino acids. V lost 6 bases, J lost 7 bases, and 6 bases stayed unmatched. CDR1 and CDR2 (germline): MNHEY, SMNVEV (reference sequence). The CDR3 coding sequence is TGTGCCAGCAGATTACTAGCGCGAAATGAGCAGTTCTTC. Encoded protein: CASRLLARNEQFF.

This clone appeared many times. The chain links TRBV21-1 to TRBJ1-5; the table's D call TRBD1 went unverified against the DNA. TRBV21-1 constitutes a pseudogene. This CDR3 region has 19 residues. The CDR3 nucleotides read TGTGCCAGCAGCAAAGTAAGAAACAGGGAGCCTTTTCCCAATCAGCCCCAGCATTTT. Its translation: CASSKVRNREPFPNQPQHF.

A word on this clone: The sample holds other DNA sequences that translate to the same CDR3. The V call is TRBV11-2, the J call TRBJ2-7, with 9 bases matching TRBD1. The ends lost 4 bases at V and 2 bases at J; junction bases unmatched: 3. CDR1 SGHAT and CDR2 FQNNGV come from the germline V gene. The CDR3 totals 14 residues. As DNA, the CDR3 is TGTGCCAGCAGCTCCGGGACAGGGCCCTACGAGCAGTACTTC. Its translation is CASSSGTGPYEQYF.

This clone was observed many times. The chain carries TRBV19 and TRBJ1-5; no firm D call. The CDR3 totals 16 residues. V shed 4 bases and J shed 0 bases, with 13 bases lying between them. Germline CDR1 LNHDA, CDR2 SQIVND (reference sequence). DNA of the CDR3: TGTGCCAGTAGTAGGGCAGATCTTTATAGCAATCAGCCCCAGCATTTT. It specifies CASSRADLYSNQPQHF.

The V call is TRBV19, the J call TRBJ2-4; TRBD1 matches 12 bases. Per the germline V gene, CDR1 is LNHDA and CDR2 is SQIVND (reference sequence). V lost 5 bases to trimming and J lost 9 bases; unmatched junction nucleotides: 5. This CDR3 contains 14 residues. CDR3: CASSGTGGTSIQYF. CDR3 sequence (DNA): TGTGCCAGTAGTGGGACAGGGGGCACAAGCATTCAGTACTTC.

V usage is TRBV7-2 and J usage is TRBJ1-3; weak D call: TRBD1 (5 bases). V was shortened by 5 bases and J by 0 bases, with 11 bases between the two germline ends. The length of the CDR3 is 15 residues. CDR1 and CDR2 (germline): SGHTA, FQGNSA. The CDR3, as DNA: TGTGCCAGCAGCCCAAGACAGAGCTCTGGAAACACCATATATTTT. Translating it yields CASSPRQSSGNTIYF.

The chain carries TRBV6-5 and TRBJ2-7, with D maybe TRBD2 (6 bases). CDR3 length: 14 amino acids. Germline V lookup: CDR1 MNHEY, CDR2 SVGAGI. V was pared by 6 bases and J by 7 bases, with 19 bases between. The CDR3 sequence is CASSPGDPGREQYF. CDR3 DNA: TGTGCCAGCAGCCCCGGGGACCCAGGGAGGGAGCAGTACTTC.

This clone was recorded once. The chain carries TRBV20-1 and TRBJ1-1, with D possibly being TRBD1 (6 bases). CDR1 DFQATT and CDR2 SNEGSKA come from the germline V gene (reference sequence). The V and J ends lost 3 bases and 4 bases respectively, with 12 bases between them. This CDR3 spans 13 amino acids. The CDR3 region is CSASHRAGTEAFF. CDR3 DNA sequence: TGCAGTGCTAGTCACAGGGCCGGCACTGAAGCTTTCTTT.